The clone carrying this T cell receptor beta chain was observed many times. The data derive from a study of T cells in Graves' hyperthyroidism and ophthalmopathy. RNA transcripts were the template for amplifying TCR beta CDR3 regions. The HTBI primer set drove a first-round RT-PCR of the TCR CDR3. TCRdb ran MiXCR on the multiplex PCR reads and lists one entry per CDR3 protein. The sample gives 250,000 to 300,000 distinct CDR3 sequences, just over 14% of which show up once; roughly 13% is in the top ten. Trimming stripped 0 bases from V and 0 bases from J, with 6 bases between. Per germline, CDR1 LGHDT and CDR2 YNNKEL (reference sequence). This CDR3 is built from 14 residues.

The sequencing sample was made of blood. The chain couples TRBV3-1 to TRBJ2-7; D remains ambiguous. This TCR was recovered from a woman in her forties with Graves' hyperthyroidism that later progressed to Graves' ophthalmopathy. The CDR3 DNA reads as TGTGCCAGCAGCCAAGATACGCGCTCCTACGAGCAGTACTTC. Its translation: CASSQDTRSYEQYF.